The text below deals with one TCR beta chain. Its antigen is not yet known. Base-call qualities are not available, and no considerably larger clone is one nucleotide away. This entry is derived from a study of blood T cell repertoires in COVID-19 (dated by TCRdb to the early 2020s). Regarding the research as a whole: Samples covering the acute and convalescent phases of COVID-19 were provided by collaborators in the United States, Italy and Spain. The samples were drawn from two sources: the first 160 participants of the ongoing ImmuneRACE study, and 950 to 1,500 subjects contributed by 6 global collaborators. Deeply sampled blood TCRbeta repertoires from subjects exposed to, actively infected with, or recovered from COVID-19 were included in the dataset. Where available, HLA class I and class II types were obtained from metadata supplied by the sample provider rather than from assay-based typing. The repertoires were released in a freely available public database intended as a resource for research on the immune response to SARS-CoV-2. A de-identified subject ID, COVID-19 status, age in years and sex were almost always included in the sample metadata. The prospective study material was composed of cDNA or gDNA derived from T cells, B-cell-depleted T cells, or PBMCs. On the study overall, not on this receptor specifically: How much clinical and demographic metadata was included differed by source and by participant, and the metadata was provided uncurated.

Participants in the prospective study were aged about 18 to 95 years, lived in over 20 United States geographic areas, and enrolled through a virtual design. In the prospective study, participants were assigned to cohorts based on the clinical history participants reported in a screening survey and a study questionnaire. Recovered participants in ImmuneRACE Cohort 3 were defined by two consecutive negative NP/OP PCR tests, clearance by a healthcare professional, or resolution of symptoms. In the prospective study, whole blood, serum and a nasopharyngeal or oropharyngeal swab were collected from each participant by mobile phlebotomists. Over a roughly two-month period, participants in the prospective study had the option of providing additional blood draws and questionnaires. Before DNA extraction, blood samples from the prospective study were shipped at room temperature or frozen. CDR1 is given as KGHDR and CDR2 as SFDVKD, both from the germline V gene. V was cut back by 9 bases and J by 0 bases, leaving a gap of 12 bases between them. The cysteine opens and the phenylalanine closes a CDR3 of 14 amino acids. Of all the DNA, just the CDR3 is kept, 42 bases in frame from base 1.

TCRbeta CDR3 regions were amplified from genomic DNA by means of the immunoSEQ Assay, a bias-controlled multiplex PCR. The published analysis was carried out like this. Nucleated cell counts per sample were estimated from amplification of reference gene primers within the assay. Sequence reads were collapsed and filtered to measure the absolute abundance of every unique TCRbeta CDR3 rearrangement. For each sample, productive Simpson clonality was calculated as the square root of Simpson's diversity index across productive rearrangements. TCRdb retrieved this table from immuneACCESS and kept in-frame rearrangements only. Not all clones are present; in checked studies, unresolved V genes account for under half, and no reason is known for the remainder. The D gene and trimming were derived from the DNA, and the V and J assignments and clone size from that table. The sample includes 200,000 to 250,000 clones, with 82% observed a single time. The ten largest account for 3% to 3.5% of the sample.

The chain joins TRBV24-1 to TRBJ2-3; the D gene is perhaps TRBD2, on 5 matching bases. The sample taken for sequencing was PBMCs or T cells enriched from blood (not recorded which). This receptor was taken from a woman aged 55-69 years who had recovered from COVID-19. The DNA reads TGTGCCACCGCAAGCGGAACTAGCACAGATACGCAGTATTTT. It codes for CATASGTSTDTQYF.